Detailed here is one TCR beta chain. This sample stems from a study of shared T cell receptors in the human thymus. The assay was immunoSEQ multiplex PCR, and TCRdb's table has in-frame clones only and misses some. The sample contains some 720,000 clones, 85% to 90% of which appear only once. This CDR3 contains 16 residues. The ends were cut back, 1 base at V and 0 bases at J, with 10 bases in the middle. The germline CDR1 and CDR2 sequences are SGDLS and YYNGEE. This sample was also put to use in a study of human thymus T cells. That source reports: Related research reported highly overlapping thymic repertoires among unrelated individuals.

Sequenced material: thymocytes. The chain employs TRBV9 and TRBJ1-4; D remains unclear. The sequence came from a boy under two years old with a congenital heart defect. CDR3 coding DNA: TGTGCCAGCAGCGTATCGATTCGGTCAACTAATGAAAAACTGTTTTTT. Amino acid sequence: CASSVSIRSTNEKLFF.